This T cell receptor beta chain was profiled in a study of blood T cell repertoires in COVID-19. About the study: In each case, the material was cDNA or gDNA derived from T cells, B-cell-depleted T cells, or PBMCs.

Trimming stripped 0 bases from V and 0 bases from J, with 9 bases between. Germline CDR1 and CDR2: SGDLS and YYNGEE. This CDR3 comprises 16 residues. Participants' own reports of clinical history determined their cohort assignment. Cohort 3 donors counted as recovered after two negative PCRs, clearance, or resolved symptoms. Here immunoSEQ multiplex PCR was the method, and the copy in TCRdb shows in-frame clones only, minus some. Seen here are about 330,000 clones, 80% to 90% observed once, and the top ten hold over 4%. The sequence derives from a woman between 25 and 40 years old who had recovered from COVID-19. The rearrangement joins TRBV9 to TRBJ2-2; D gene ambiguous. Input material: PBMCs or T cells enriched from blood (not recorded which). The CDR3 is CASSVELGPNTGELFF. In nucleotides, the CDR3 is TGTGCCAGCAGCGTAGAGTTGGGCCCGAACACCGGGGAGCTGTTTTTT.